This T cell receptor beta chain emerged from a study of blood T cell repertoires in COVID-19. The wider study: The samples span acute and convalescent COVID-19 from the United States, Italy and Spain. Nucleic acid was either cDNA or gDNA, and it came from T cells, B-cell-depleted T cells, or PBMCs.

Seattle participants joined during active infection and were tracked over time. Original processing methods: Amplifying reference gene primers gave estimates of nucleated cell counts. Sequencing used immunoSEQ multiplex PCR; TCRdb keeps in-frame clones, though not all of them. V and J calls and clone size are those listed in that table; D and trimming were worked out from the DNA. In the table there are roughly 250,000 clones, under 85% of which are singletons. V was shortened by 3 bases and J by 8 bases, with 14 bases between the two germline ends. This CDR3 is built from 13 residues. Germline-derived CDR1 and CDR2 are GTSNPN and SVGIG (reference sequence).

The source is a human donor with COVID-19, enrolled during active disease. The donor label of this sample is uncertain. Sequencing input: peripheral blood. The rearrangement links TRBV30 to TRBJ1-5; D gene ambiguous. The CDR3 sequence is CAWSPSGSEPQHF. DNA for the CDR3: TGTGCCTGGAGCCCCTCGGGGTCGGAGCCCCAGCATTTT.